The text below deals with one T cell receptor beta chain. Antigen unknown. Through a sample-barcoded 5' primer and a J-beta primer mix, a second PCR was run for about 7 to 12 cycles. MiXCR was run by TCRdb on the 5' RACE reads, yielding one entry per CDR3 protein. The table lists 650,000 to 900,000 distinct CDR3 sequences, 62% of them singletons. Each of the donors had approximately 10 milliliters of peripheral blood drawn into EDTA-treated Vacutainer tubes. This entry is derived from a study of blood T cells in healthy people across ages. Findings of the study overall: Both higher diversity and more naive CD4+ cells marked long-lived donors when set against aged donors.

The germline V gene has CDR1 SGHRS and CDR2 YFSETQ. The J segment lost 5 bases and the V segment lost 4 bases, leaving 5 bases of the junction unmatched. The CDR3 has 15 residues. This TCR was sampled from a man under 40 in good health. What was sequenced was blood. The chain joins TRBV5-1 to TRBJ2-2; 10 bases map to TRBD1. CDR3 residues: CASSAGTGETGELFF. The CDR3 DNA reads TGCGCCAGCAGCGCCGGGACAGGGGAAACCGGGGAGCTGTTTTTT.